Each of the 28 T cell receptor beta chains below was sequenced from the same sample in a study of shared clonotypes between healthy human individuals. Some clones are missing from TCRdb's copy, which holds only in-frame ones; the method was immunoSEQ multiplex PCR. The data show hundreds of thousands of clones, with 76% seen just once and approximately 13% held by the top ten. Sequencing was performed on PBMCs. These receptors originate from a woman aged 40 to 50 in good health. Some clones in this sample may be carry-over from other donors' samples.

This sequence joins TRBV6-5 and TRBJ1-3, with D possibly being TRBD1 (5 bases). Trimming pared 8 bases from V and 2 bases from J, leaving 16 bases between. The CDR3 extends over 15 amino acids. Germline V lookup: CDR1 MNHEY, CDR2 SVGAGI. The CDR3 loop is CASVRGRGTGNTIYF. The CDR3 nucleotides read TGTGCCAGCGTTAGGGGCCGGGGAACTGGAAACACCATATATTTT.

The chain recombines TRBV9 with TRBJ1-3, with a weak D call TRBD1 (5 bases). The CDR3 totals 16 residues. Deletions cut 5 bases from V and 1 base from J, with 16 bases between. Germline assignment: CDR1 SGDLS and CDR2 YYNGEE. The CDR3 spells CASSPRSTASGNTIYF. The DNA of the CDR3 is TGTGCCAGCAGTCCCCGATCGACAGCATCTGGAAACACCATATATTTT.

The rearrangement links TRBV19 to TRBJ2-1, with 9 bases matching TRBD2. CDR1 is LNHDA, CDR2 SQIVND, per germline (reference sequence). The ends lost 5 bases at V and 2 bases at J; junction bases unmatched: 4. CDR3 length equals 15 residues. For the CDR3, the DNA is TGTGCCAGTAGTGACGGACTAGCGACCTACAATGAGCAGTTCTTC. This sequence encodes CASSDGLATYNEQFF.

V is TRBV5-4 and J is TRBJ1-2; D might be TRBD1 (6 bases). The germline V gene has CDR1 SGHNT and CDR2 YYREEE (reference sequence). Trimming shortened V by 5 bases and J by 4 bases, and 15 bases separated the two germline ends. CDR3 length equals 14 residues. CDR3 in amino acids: CASRLGGEGYGYTF. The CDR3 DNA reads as TGTGCCAGCAGACTCGGGGGCGAAGGCTATGGCTACACCTTC.

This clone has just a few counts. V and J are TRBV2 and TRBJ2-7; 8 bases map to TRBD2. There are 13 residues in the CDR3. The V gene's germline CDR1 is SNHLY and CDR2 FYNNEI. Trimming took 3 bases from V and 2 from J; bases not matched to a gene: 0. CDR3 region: CASSDGRAYEQYF. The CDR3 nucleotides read TGTGCCAGCAGTGACGGGAGGGCCTACGAGCAGTACTTC.

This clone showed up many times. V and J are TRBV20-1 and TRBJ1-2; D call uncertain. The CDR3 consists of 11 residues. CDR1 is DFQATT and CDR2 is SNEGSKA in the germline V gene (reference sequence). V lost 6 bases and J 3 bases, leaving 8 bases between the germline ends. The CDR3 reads CSASEDYGYTF. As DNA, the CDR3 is TGCAGTGCCTCCGAGGACTATGGCTACACCTTC.

The CDR3 DNA is TGTGCCTGGAGTACTACAGATAATCAGCCCCAGCATTTT. This codes for CAWSTTDNQPQHF. The chain couples TRBV30 to TRBJ1-5; no reliable D call. This CDR3 region has 13 residues. Trimming pared 2 bases from V and 4 bases from J, leaving 9 bases between. Germline CDR1 is GTSNPN and CDR2 is SVGIG (reference sequence).

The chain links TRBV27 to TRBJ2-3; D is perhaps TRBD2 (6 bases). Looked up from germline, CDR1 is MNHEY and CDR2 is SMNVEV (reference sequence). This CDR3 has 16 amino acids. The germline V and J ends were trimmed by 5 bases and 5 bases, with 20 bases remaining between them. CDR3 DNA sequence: TGTGCCAGCAGTCCACGACCCAGATGGAGGGTAGATACGCAGTATTTT. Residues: CASSPRPRWRVDTQYF.

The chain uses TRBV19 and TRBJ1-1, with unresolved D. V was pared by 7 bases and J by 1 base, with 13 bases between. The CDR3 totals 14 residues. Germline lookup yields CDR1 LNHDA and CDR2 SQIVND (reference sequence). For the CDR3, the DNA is TGTGCCAGTACCCTGGCGGCGGGGAACACTGAAGCTTTCTTT. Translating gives CASTLAAGNTEAFF. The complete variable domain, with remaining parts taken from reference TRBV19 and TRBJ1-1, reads DGGITQSPKYLFRKEGQNVTLSCEQNLNHDAMYWYRQDPGQGLRLIYYSQIVNDFQKGDIAEGYSVSREKKESFPLTVTSAQKNPTAFYLCASTLAAGNTEAFFGQGTRLTVV.

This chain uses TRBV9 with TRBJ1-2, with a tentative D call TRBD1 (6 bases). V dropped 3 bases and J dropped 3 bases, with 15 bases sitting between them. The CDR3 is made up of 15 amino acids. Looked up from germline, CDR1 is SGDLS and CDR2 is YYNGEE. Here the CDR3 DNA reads TGTGCCAGCAGCGGGGGACACAGGGATTACTATGGCTACACCTTC. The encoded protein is CASSGGHRDYYGYTF.

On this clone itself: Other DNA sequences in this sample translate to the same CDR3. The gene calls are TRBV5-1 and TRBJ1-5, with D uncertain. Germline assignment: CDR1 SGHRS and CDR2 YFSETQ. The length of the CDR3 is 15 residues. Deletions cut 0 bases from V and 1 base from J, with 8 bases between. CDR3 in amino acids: CASSLAGVSNQPQHF. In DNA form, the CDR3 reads TGCGCCAGCAGCTTGGCCGGGGTGAGCAATCAGCCCCAGCATTTT.

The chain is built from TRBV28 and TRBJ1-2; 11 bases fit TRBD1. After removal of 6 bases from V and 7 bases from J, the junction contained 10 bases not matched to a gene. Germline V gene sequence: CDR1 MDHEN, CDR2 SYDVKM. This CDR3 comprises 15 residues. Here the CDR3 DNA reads TGTGCCAGCAGACCCCTAGAGGACAGGGGGCTTGGCTACACCTTC. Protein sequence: CASRPLEDRGLGYTF.

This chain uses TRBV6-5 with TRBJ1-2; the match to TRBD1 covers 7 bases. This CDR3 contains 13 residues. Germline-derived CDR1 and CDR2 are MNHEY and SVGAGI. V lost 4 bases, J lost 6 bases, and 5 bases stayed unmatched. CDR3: CASSSGQVHGYTF. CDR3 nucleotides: TGTGCCAGCAGTTCCGGACAGGTTCATGGCTACACCTTC.

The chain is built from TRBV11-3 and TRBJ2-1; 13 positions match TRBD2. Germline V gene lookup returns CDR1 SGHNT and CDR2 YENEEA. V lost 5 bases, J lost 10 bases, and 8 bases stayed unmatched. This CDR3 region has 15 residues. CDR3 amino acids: CASSPGTSGVKEQFF. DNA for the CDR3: TGTGCCAGCAGCCCAGGGACTAGCGGGGTCAAAGAGCAGTTCTTC.

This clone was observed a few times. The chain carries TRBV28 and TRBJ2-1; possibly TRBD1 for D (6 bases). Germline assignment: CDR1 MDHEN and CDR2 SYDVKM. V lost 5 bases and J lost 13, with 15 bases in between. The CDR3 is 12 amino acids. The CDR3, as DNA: TGTGCCAGCAGTCAATACCCAGGGGAACAGTTCTTC. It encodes CASSQYPGEQFF.

CDR3 coding DNA: TGTGCCAGCAGTTTGTTTCCTCAAAATCCCTGGCAGGCTCAGGAATTCACAGATACGCAGTATTTT. Translation: CASSLFPQNPWQAQEFTDTQYF. The rearrangement links TRBV27 to TRBJ2-3; D call uncertain. Trimming stripped 3 bases from V and 2 bases from J, with 33 bases between. In germline, CDR1 is MNHEY, CDR2 SMNVEV (reference sequence). CDR3 size: 22 residues.

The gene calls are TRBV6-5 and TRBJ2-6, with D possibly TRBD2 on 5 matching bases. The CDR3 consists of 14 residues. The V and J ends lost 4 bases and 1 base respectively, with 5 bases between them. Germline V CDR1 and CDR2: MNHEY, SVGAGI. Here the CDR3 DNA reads TGTGCCAGCAGTTCGGGATCTGGGGCCAACGTCCTGACTTTC. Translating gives CASSSGSGANVLTF.

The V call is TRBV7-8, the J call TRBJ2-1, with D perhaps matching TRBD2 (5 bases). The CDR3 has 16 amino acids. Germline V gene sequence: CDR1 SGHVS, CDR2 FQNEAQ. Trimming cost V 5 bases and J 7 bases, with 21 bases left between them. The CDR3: CASSKRLVDRGNEQFF. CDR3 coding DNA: TGTGCCAGCAGCAAGCGACTGGTTGACCGGGGAAATGAGCAGTTCTTC.

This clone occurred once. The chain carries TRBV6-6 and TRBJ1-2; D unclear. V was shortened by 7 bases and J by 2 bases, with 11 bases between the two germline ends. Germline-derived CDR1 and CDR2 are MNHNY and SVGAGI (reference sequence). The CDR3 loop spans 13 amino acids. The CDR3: CASTIWANYGYTF. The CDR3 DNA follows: TGTGCCAGCACCATTTGGGCAAACTATGGCTACACCTTC.

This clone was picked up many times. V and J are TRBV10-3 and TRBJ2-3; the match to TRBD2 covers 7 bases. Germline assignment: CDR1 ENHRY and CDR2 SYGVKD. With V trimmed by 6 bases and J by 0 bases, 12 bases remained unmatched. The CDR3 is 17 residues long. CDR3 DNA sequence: TGTGCCATCAGCGAACCTAGCGGATTCCCTAGCACAGATACGCAGTATTTT. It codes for CAISEPSGFPSTDTQYF.

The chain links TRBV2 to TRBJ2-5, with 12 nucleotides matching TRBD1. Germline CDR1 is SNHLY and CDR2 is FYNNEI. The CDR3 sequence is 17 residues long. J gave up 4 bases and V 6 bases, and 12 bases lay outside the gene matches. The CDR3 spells CASRRRGTGGALETQYF. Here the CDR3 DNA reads TGTGCCAGCAGGCGACGGGGGACAGGGGGCGCGTTAGAGACCCAGTACTTC.

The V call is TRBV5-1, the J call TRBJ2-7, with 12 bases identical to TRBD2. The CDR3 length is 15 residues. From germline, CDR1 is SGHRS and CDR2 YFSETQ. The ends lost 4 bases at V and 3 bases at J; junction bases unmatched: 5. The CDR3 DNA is TGCGCCAGCAGCCTGAGACTAGCGGGGGACTACGAGCAGTACTTC. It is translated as CASSLRLAGDYEQYF.

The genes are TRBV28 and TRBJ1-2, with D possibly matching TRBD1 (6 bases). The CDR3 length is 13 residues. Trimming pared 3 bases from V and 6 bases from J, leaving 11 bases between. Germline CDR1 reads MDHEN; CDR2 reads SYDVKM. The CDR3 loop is CASSLIQGNGYTF. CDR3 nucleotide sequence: TGTGCCAGCAGTTTGATCCAGGGGAATGGCTACACCTTC.

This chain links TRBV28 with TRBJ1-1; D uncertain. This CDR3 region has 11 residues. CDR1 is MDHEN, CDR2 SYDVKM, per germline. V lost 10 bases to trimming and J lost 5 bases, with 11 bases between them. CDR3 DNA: TGTGCCACCTTCAGGAGGACTGAAGCTTTCTTT. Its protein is CATFRRTEAFF.

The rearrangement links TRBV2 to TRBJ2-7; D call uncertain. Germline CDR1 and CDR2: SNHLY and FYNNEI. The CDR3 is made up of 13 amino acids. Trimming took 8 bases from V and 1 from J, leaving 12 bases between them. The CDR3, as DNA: TGTGCCAGCGTTTCATCCCCGTCCTACGAGCAGTACTTC. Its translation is CASVSSPSYEQYF.

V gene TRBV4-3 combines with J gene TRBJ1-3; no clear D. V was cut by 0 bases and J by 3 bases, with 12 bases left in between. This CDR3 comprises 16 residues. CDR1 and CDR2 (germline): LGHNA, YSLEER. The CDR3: CASSQDRAVDGNTIYF. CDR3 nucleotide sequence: TGCGCCAGCAGCCAAGATAGGGCAGTGGATGGAAACACCATATATTTT.

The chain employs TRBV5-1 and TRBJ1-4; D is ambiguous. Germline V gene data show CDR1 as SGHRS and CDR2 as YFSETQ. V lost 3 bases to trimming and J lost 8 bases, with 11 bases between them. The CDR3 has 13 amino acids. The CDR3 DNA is TGCGCCAGCAGCTCGTCGCCGTCCGAAAAACTGTTTTTT. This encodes CASSSSPSEKLFF. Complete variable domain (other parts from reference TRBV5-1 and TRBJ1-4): KAGVTQTPRYLIKTRGQQVTLSCSPISGHRSVSWYQQTPGQGLQFLFEYFSETQRNKGNFPGRFSGRQFSNSRSEMNVSTLELGDSALYLCASSSSPSEKLFFGSGTQLSVL.

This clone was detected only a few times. Here the CDR3 DNA reads TGTGCCTGGAGTGACTCGGGAGTGTCCTACAATGAGCAGTTCTTC. Protein sequence: CAWSDSGVSYNEQFF. The rearrangement links TRBV30 to TRBJ2-1, with D possibly matching TRBD2 (6 bases). The CDR3 length is 15 residues. Trimming took off 1 base at V and 1 base at J, with 11 bases between the two ends. The germline V gene encodes CDR1 GTSNPN and CDR2 SVGIG (reference sequence). The complete variable domain, with remaining parts taken from reference TRBV30 and TRBJ2-1, reads SQTIHQWPATLVQPVGSPLSLECTVEGTSNPNLYWYRQAAGRGLQLLFYSVGIGQISSEVPQNLSASRPQDRQFILSSKKLLLSDSGFYLCAWSDSGVSYNEQFFGPGTRLTVL.